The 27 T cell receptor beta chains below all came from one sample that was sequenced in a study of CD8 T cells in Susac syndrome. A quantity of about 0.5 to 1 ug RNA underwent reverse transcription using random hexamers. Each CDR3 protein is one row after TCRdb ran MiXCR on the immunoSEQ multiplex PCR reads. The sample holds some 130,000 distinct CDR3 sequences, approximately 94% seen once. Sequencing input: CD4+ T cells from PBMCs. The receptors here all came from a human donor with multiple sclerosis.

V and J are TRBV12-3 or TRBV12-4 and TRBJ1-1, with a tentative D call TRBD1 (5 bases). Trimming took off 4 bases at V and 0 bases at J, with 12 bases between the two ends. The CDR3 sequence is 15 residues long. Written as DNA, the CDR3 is TGTGCCAGCAGTTCTAGGGGTCCCATGAACACTGAAGCTTTCTTT. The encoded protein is CASSSRGPMNTEAFF.

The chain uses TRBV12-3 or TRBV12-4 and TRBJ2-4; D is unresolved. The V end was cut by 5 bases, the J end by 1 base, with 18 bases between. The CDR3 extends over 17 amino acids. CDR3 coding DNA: TGTGCCAGCAGTCCGAACGTCGGTATTCGGGCCAAAAACATTCAGTACTTC. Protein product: CASSPNVGIRAKNIQYF.

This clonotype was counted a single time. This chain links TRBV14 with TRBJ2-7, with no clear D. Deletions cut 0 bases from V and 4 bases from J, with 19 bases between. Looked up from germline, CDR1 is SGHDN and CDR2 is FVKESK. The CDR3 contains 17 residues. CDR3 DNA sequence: TGTGCCAGCAGCCAAGATATCCCCGGCGAGGTACGATACGAGCAGTACTTC. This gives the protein CASSQDIPGEVRYEQYF.

CDR3 DNA sequence: TGTGCCACAAGTCCGCAGTCCTACTCCTATGGCTACACCTTC. Translating it yields CATSPQSYSYGYTF. The chain couples TRBV24-1 to TRBJ1-2; D is undetermined. The germline gives CDR1 KGHDR, CDR2 SFDVKD. V was clipped by 10 bases and J by 4 bases, with 18 bases between them. This CDR3 comprises 14 residues.

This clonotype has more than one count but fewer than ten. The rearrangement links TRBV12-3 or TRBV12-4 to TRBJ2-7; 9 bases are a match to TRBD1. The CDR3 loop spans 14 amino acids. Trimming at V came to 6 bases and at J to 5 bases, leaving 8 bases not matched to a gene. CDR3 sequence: CASSPGTGRNEQYF. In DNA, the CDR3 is TGTGCCAGCAGCCCTGGGACAGGGAGGAACGAGCAGTACTTC.

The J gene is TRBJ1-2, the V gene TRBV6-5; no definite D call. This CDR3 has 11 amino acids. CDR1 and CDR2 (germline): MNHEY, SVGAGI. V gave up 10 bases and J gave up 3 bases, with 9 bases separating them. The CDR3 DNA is TGTGCCACCCGTAGGGACTATGGCTACACCTTC. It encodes CATRRDYGYTF.

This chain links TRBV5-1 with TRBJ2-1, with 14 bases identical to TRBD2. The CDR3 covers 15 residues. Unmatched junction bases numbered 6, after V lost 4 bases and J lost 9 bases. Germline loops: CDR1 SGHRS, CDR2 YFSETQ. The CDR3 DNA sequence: TGCGCCAGCAGCCGACCGGGACTAGCGGGAGTTGAGCAGTTCTTC. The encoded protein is CASSRPGLAGVEQFF.

Here the CDR3 DNA reads TGTGCCAGCAGCTTAGAGGCAGGGCCCACCTACGAGCAGTACTTC. It encodes CASSLEAGPTYEQYF. The V call is TRBV7-2, the J call TRBJ2-7, with D tentatively TRBD1 (5 bases). V was pared by 1 base and J by 2 bases, with 12 bases between. Germline CDR1 reads SGHTA; CDR2 reads FQGNSA. The CDR3 is 15 amino acids.

The CDR3 DNA is TGCAGTGCTGGACTAGCGGCGCAAGAGACCCAGTACTTC. Protein sequence: CSAGLAAQETQYF. The chain recombines TRBV20-1 with TRBJ2-5, with TRBD2 identical over 10 bases. Trimming took 5 bases from V and 2 from J; bases not matched to a gene: 2. The CDR3 sequence is 13 residues long. Looked up from germline, CDR1 is DFQATT and CDR2 is SNEGSKA (reference sequence).

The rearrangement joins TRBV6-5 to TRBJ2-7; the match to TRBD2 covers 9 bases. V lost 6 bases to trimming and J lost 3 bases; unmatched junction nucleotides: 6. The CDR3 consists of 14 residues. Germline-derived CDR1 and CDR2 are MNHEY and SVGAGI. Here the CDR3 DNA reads TGTGCCAGCAGACAGCGGGAGGACGGCTACGAGCAGTACTTC. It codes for CASRQREDGYEQYF.

CDR3 sequence: CASGTWTEAFF. Written as DNA, the CDR3 is TGTGCCAGCGGGACCTGGACTGAAGCTTTCTTT. The chain has TRBV12-3 or TRBV12-4 and TRBJ1-1; TRBD1 might be the D (5 bases). Trimming took 8 bases from V and 5 from J, leaving 9 bases between them. The CDR3 has 11 residues.

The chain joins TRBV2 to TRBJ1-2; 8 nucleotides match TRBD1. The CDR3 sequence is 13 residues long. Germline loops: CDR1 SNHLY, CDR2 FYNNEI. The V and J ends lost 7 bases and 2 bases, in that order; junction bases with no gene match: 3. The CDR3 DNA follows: TGTGCCAGCACGGACAGGGACAACTATGGCTACACCTTC. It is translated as CASTDRDNYGYTF.

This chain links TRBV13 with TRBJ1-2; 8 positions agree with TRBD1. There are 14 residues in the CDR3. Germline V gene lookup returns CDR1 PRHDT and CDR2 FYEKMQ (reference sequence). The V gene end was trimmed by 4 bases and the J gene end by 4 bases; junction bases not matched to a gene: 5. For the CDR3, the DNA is TGTGCCAGCAGCTCCCTACAGGGGGTCTATGGCTACACCTTC. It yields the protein CASSSLQGVYGYTF.

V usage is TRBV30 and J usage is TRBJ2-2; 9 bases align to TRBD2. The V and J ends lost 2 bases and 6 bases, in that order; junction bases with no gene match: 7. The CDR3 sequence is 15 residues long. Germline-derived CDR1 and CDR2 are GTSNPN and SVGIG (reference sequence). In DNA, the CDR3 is TGTGCCTGGAGTTTCCTAGCGGGACTAGCCGGGGAGCTGTTTTTT. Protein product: CAWSFLAGLAGELFF.

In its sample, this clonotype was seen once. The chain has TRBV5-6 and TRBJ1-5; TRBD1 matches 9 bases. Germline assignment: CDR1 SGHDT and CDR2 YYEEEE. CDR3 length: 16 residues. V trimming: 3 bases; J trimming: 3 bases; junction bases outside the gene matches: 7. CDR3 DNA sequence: TGTGCCAGCAGCTCGGACAGGGGTATGAACAATCAGCCCCAGCATTTT. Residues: CASSSDRGMNNQPQHF.

This chain's CDR3 is CASGQGAWDEQYF. The CDR3 DNA reads as TGTGCCAGTGGGCAGGGGGCTTGGGACGAGCAGTACTTC. The chain recombines TRBV7-2 with TRBJ2-7; 8 bases map to TRBD1. CDR1 and CDR2 (germline): SGHTA, FQGNSA. J gave up 5 bases and V 9 bases, and 9 bases lay outside the gene matches. The CDR3 is made up of 13 amino acids.

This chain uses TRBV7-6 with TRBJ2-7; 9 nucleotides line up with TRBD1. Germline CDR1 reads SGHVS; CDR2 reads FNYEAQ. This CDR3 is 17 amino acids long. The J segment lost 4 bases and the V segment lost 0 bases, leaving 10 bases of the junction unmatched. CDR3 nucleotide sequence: TGTGCCAGCAGCTTAGCGGTCCCCGGGACAGGGAGTTACGAGCAGTACTTC. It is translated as CASSLAVPGTGSYEQYF.

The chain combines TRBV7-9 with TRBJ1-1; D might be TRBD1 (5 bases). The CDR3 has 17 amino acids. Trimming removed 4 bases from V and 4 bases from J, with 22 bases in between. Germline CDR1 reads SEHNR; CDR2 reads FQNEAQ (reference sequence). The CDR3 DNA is TGTGCCAGCAGCTCTATACAAAGGGGCCACCTACGCACTGAAGCTTTCTTT. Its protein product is CASSSIQRGHLRTEAFF.

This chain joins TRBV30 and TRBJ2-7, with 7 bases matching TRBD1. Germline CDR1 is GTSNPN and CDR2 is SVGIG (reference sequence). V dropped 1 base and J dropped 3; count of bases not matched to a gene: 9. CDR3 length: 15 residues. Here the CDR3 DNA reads TGTGCCTGGAGTGGGATGGACAGGCAAATCTACGAGCAGTACTTC. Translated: CAWSGMDRQIYEQYF.

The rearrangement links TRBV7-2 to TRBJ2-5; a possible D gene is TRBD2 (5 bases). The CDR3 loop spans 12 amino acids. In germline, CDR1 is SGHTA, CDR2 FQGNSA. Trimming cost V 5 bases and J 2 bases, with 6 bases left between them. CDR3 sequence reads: CASSRGQETQYF. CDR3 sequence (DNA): TGTGCCAGCAGCCGGGGACAAGAGACCCAGTACTTC. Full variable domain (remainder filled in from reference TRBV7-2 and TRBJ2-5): GAGVSQSPSNKVTEKGKDVELRCDPISGHTALYWYRQSLGQGLEFLIYFQGNSAPDKSGLPSDRFSAERTGGSVSTLTIQRTQQEDSAVYLCASSRGQETQYFGPGTRLLVL.

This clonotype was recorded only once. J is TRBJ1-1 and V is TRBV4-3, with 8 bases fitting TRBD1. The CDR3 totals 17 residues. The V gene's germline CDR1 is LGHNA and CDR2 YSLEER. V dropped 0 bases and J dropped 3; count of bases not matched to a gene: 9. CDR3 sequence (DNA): TGCGCCAGCAGCCAAGAGATCCGACAGGGGTACGACACTGAAGCTTTCTTT. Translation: CASSQEIRQGYDTEAFF.

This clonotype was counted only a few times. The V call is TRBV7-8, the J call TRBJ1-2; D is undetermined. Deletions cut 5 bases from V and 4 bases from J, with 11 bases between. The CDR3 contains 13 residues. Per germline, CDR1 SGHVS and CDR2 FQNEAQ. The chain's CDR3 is CASSLTLTYGYTF. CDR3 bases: TGTGCCAGCAGCCTAACCCTCACCTATGGCTACACCTTC.

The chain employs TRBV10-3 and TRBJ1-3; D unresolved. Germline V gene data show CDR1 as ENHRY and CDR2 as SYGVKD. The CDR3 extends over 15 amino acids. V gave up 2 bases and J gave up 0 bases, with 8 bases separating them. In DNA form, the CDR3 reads TGTGCCATCAGTGAGAATCCGAACTCTGGAAACACCATATATTTT. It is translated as CAISENPNSGNTIYF.

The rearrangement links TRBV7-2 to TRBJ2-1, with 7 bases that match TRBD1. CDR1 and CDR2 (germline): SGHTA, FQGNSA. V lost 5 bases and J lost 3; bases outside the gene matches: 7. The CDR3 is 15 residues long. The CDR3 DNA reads TGTGCCAGCAGCATTACGACAGGGAACTACAATGAGCAGTTCTTC. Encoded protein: CASSITTGNYNEQFF.

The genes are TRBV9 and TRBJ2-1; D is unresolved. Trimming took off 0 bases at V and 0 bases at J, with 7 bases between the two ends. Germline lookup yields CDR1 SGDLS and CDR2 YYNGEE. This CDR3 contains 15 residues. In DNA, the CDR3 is TGTGCCAGCAGCGTAGGTCCCAGCTCCTACAATGAGCAGTTCTTC. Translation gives CASSVGPSSYNEQFF.

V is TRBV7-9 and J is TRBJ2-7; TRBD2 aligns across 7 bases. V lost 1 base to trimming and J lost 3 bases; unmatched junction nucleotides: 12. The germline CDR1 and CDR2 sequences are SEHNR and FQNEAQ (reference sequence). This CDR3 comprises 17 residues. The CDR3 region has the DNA TGTGCCAGCAGCTTAGTCCGCCAGCGGGGCGTAATCTACGAGCAGTACTTC. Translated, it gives CASSLVRQRGVIYEQYF.

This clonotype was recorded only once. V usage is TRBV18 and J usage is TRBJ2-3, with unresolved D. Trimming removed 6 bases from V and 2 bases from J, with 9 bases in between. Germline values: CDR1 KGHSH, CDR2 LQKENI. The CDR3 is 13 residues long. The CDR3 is CASSSLDTDTQYF. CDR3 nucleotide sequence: TGTGCCAGCTCCTCCCTGGACACAGATACGCAGTATTTT.